Each of the 8 T cell receptor beta chains below was sequenced from the same sample in a study of blood T cell repertoires in COVID-19. Sequencing was performed with immunoSEQ multiplex PCR; in TCRdb, only in-frame clones are kept and a portion is missing. Among over 200,000 clones listed, roughly nine tenths were seen once. The sample comprised peripheral blood. All receptors come from a man aged 55 to 69 who had recovered from COVID-19.

This rearrangement joins TRBV5-1 to TRBJ2-7, with 9 bases lining up with TRBD2. The CDR3 has 17 amino acids. With 0 bases clipped from V and 2 bases from J, the junction kept 9 bases outside the gene matches. CDR1 is SGHRS, CDR2 YFSETQ, per germline. CDR3 bases: TGCGCCAGCAGCTTGGTAATAGCGGCGGGAGGGCCCTACGAGCAGTACTTC. Amino acids: CASSLVIAAGGPYEQYF.

This clone was seen more than once but under ten times. This sequence joins TRBV19 and TRBJ1-2; D ambiguous. The V end lost 2 bases, the J end lost 0 bases, and 7 bases lay between the germline ends. Germline CDR1 reads LNHDA; CDR2 reads SQIVND (reference sequence). This CDR3 comprises 14 residues. The CDR3 reads CASSITGTNYGYTF. As DNA, the CDR3 is TGTGCCAGTAGTATAACGGGTACTAACTATGGCTACACCTTC.

The chain carries TRBV7-9 and TRBJ1-1; D remains unclear. The CDR3 runs to 15 residues. Germline loops: CDR1 SEHNR, CDR2 FQNEAQ (reference sequence). Trimming pared 0 bases from V and 1 base from J, leaving 9 bases between. The CDR3 DNA sequence: TGTGCCAGCAGCTTAGCGAGGAGTCAGAACACTGAAGCTTTCTTT. Translated, it gives CASSLARSQNTEAFF.

CDR3 loop: CASSLKQGASYEQYF. CDR3 in DNA: TGTGCCAGCAGTTTAAAACAGGGGGCGTCCTACGAGCAGTACTTC. The J gene is TRBJ2-7, the V gene TRBV28; 9 bases match TRBD1. V shed 2 bases and J 1 base; nucleotides not matched to a gene: 3. The CDR3 covers 15 residues. Germline V CDR1 and CDR2: MDHEN, SYDVKM. The whole variable domain, filled in from reference TRBV28 and TRBJ2-7, reads DVKVTQSSRYLVKRTGEKVFLECVQDMDHENMFWYRQDPGLGLRLIYFSYDVKMKEKGDIPEGYSVSREKKERFSLILESASTNQTSMYLCASSLKQGASYEQYFGPGTRLTVT.

The genes are TRBV2 and TRBJ2-7, with TRBD2 matching over 8 bases. Per germline, CDR1 SNHLY and CDR2 FYNNEI. Losses at the gene ends were 7 bases for V and 1 base for J; bases not matched to a gene: 12. The CDR3 covers 16 residues. The CDR3 bases are TGTGCCAGCACCCAAGGGCGACTAGCGCGGTCCTACGAGCAGTACTTC. Protein product: CASTQGRLARSYEQYF. The entire variable domain, with the rest obtained from reference TRBV2 and TRBJ2-7, is as follows: EPEVTQTPSHQVTQMGQEVILRCVPISNHLYFYWYRQILGQKVEFLVSFYNNEISEKSEIFDDQFSVERPDGSNFTLKIRSTKLEDSAMYFCASTQGRLARSYEQYFGPGTRLTVT.

The V gene is TRBV5-1, the J gene TRBJ1-6, with a weak D call TRBD1 (5 bases). The CDR3 loop spans 15 amino acids. Germline CDR1 reads SGHRS; CDR2 reads YFSETQ. The germline V and J ends were trimmed by 0 bases and 6 bases, with 10 bases remaining between them. CDR3 DNA sequence: TGCGCCAGCAGCTTGGCCGCAGGGATTAATTCACCCCTCCACTTT. Translation: CASSLAAGINSPLHF.

This clone was seen once. The V gene is TRBV6-5, the J gene TRBJ2-5, with D maybe TRBD1 (5 bases). The V end lost 8 bases, the J end lost 4 bases, and 14 bases lay between the germline ends. There are 13 residues in the CDR3. Germline assignment: CDR1 MNHEY and CDR2 SVGAGI. The CDR3 protein is CASPRAGLETQYF. DNA for the CDR3: TGTGCCAGCCCAAGGGCAGGGTTAGAGACCCAGTACTTC.

This sequence joins TRBV18 and TRBJ2-5, with 7 bases lining up with TRBD2. CDR3 length: 14 amino acids. The germline V gene encodes CDR1 KGHSH and CDR2 LQKENI. With V trimmed by 6 bases and J by 4 bases, 8 bases remained unmatched. CDR3 in amino acids: CASSLVSGPETQYF. In nucleotides, the CDR3 is TGTGCCAGCTCCCTCGTTAGCGGGCCAGAGACCCAGTACTTC.